This entry concerns a single T cell receptor beta chain. The sample originates from a study of blood T cells in healthy people across ages. Per germline, CDR1 MNHNS and CDR2 SASEGT. This CDR3 contains 14 residues. V shed 4 bases and J shed 2 bases, with 12 bases lying between them. Through a sample-barcoded 5' primer and a J-beta primer mix, a second PCR was run for roughly 7 to 12 cycles. TCRdb recomputed calls from the 5' RACE reads with MiXCR, one row per CDR3 protein. Among 1.5 million to 2 million distinct CDR3 sequences, roughly 30% were seen once, and the ten largest hold about 11%. Sequenced sample: blood. The sequence was obtained from a woman under 40 in good health. The chain recombines TRBV6-1 with TRBJ2-7; TRBD1 might be the D (5 bases). The CDR3 sequence: CASSGMTATYEQYF. The CDR3 DNA reads TGTGCCAGCAGTGGGATGACAGCGACCTACGAGCAGTACTTC.